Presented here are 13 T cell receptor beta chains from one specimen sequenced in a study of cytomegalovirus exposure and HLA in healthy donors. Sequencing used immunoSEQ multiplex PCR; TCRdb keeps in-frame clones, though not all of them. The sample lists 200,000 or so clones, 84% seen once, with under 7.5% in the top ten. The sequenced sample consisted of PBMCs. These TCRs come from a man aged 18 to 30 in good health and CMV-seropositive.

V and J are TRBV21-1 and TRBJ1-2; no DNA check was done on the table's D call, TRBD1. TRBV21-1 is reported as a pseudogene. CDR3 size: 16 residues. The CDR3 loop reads CASSKAFEGESYGYTF. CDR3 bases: TGTGCCAGCAGCAAAGCGTTCGAGGGGGAAAGCTATGGCTACACCTTC.

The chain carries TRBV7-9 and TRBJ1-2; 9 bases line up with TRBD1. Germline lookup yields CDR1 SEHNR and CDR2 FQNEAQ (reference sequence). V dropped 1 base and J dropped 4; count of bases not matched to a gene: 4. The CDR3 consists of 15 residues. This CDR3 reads CASSLGTGGTYGYTF. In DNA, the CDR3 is TGTGCCAGCAGCTTAGGTACAGGGGGCACCTATGGCTACACCTTC.

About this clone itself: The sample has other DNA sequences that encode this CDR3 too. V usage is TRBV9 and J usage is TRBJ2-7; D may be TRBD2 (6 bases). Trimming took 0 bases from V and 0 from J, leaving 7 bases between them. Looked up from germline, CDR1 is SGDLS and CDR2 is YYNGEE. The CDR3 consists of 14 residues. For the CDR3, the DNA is TGTGCCAGCAGCGTAGGTAGCGGCTCCTACGAGCAGTACTTC. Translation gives CASSVGSGSYEQYF.

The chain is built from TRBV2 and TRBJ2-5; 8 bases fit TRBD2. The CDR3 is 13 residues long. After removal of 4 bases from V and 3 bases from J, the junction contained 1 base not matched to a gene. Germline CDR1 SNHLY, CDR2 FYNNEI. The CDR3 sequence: CASSGGLEETQYF. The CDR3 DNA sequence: TGTGCCAGCAGTGGGGGACTAGAAGAGACCCAGTACTTC.

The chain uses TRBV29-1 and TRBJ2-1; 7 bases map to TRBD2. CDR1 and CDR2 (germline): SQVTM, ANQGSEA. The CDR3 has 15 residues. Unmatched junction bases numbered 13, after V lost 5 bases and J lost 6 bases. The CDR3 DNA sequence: TGCAGCGTTCGCCATAGCGGGCTCCTCGGCAATGAGCAGTTCTTC. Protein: CSVRHSGLLGNEQFF.

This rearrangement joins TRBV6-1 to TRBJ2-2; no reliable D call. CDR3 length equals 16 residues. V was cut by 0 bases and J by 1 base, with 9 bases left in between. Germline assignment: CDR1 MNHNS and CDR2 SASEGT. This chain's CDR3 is CASSEAAAVNTGELFF. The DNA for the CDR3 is TGTGCCAGCAGTGAAGCGGCGGCAGTGAACACCGGGGAGCTGTTTTTT.

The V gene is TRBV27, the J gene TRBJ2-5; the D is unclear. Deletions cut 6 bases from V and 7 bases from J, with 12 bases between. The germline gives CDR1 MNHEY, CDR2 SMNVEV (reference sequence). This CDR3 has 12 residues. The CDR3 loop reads CASSPTPWTQYF. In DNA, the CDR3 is TGTGCCAGCAGCCCGACACCGTGGACCCAGTACTTC.

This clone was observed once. The CDR3 is CASSLTLSNEQFF. The CDR3, as DNA: TGTGCCAGCAGCTTAACCCTCTCCAATGAGCAGTTCTTC. The chain joins TRBV7-3 to TRBJ2-1; D call uncertain. Germline CDR1 reads SGHTA; CDR2 reads FQGTGA. The CDR3 has 13 amino acids. V gave up 0 bases and J gave up 6 bases, with 6 bases separating them.

In DNA form, the CDR3 reads TGTGCCAGCAGGAGGGGGGGCTATCAGCCCCAGCATTTT. Its protein product is CASRRGGYQPQHF. This chain connects TRBV2 to TRBJ1-5; a possible D gene is TRBD1 (6 bases). Germline loops: CDR1 SNHLY, CDR2 FYNNEI. CDR3 length: 13 residues. V shed 6 bases and J shed 5 bases, with 11 bases lying between them.

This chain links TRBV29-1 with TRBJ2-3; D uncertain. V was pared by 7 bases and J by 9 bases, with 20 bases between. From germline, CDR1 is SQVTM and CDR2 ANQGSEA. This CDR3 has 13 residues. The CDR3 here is CSATTQSARTQYF. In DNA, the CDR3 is TGCAGCGCTACTACCCAGAGCGCGAGAACGCAGTATTTT.

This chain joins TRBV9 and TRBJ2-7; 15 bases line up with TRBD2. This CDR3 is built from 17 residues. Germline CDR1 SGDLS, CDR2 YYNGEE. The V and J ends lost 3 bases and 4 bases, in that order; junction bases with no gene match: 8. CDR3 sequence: CASSGPGTSGRLYEQYF. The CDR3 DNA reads TGTGCCAGCAGCGGACCCGGGACTAGCGGGAGGTTATACGAGCAGTACTTC.

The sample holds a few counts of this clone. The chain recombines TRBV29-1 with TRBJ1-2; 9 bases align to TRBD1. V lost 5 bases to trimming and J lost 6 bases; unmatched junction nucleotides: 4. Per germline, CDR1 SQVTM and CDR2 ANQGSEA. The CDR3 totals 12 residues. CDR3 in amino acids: CSVPGQGDGYTF. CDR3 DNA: TGCAGCGTTCCGGGACAGGGCGATGGCTACACCTTC.

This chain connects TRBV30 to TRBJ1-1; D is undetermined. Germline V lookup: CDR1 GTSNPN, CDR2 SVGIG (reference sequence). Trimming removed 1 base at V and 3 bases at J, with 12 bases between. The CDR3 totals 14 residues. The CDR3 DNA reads TGTGCCTGGAGTGGAGGCGTGGCTTACACTGAAGCTTTCTTT. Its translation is CAWSGGVAYTEAFF.